This entry features one T cell receptor beta chain sequence. Its antigen remains unidentified. V lost 3 bases, J lost 4 bases, and 2 bases stayed unmatched. The CDR3 is 15 residues long. Germline V gene sequence: CDR1 MNHEY, CDR2 SMNVEV (reference sequence). Clones were read by immunoSEQ multiplex PCR, and TCRdb kept only the in-frame ones, dropping some. This sample has about 150,000 clones, with 70% to 90% found just once. This specimen comes from a study of cytomegalovirus exposure and HLA in healthy donors. In the study overall: The roughly 120 validation repertoires, a later analysis reported, used the same platform as the approximately 700 first-cohort repertoires. Overall study results and limits: Specific recognition of CMV antigens was confirmed in vitro for a few chains (all CMV-associated). Most TCR sequences were rare, but some public TCRs occurred in many donors. Over 150 TCR beta chains were listed as cytomegalovirus-associated.

V and J are TRBV27 and TRBJ2-5; 13 nucleotides match TRBD2. The origin of this receptor is a man younger than 30 in good health and CMV-seronegative. The sample consisted of PBMCs. CDR3 DNA sequence: TGTGCCAGCAGTTTCGGACTAGCGGGAGCAGAGACCCAGTACTTC. This gives the protein CASSFGLAGAETQYF.